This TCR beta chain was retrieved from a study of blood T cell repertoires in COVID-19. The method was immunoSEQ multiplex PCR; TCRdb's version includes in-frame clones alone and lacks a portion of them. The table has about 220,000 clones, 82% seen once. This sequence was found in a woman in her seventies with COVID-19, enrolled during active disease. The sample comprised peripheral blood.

This CDR3 is CASSPAGDQPQHF. DNA of the CDR3: TGTGCCAGCTCACCAGCAGGGGATCAGCCCCAGCATTTT. The V gene is TRBV18, the J gene TRBJ1-5; weak D call: TRBD1 (6 bases). CDR3 size: 13 residues. Germline CDR1 KGHSH, CDR2 LQKENI. V was pared by 2 bases and J by 5 bases, with 7 bases between.